These 21 T cell receptor beta chains originate from one sample sequenced in a study of cytomegalovirus exposure and HLA in healthy donors. The study ran its PCR with 60 Vbeta and 13 Jbeta primers. Sequencing used immunoSEQ multiplex PCR; TCRdb keeps in-frame clones, though not all of them. The data show about 110,000 clones, less than 85% seen once. Sequencing was done on a sample of PBMCs. Source of these receptors: a woman between 40 and 55 years old in good health and CMV-seronegative.

This sequence joins TRBV7-2 and TRBJ1-5; 9 nucleotides align to TRBD1. The germline gives CDR1 SGHTA, CDR2 FQGNSA. The ends lost 5 bases at V and 7 bases at J; junction bases unmatched: 9. The CDR3 consists of 15 residues. The CDR3 here is CASSQGTGGGQPQHF. The CDR3 DNA reads TGTGCCAGCAGCCAGGGAACAGGGGGCGGGCAGCCCCAGCATTTT.

This clone was detected only a few times. J is TRBJ2-3 and V is TRBV6-5, with D maybe TRBD2 (5 bases). V was clipped by 6 bases and J by 0 bases, with 10 bases between them. Looked up from germline, CDR1 is MNHEY and CDR2 is SVGAGI. The length of the CDR3 is 14 residues. The CDR3 region is CASSGLVSTDTQYF. The CDR3 DNA sequence: TGTGCCAGCAGCGGACTCGTTAGCACAGATACGCAGTATTTT.

This rearrangement joins TRBV7-3 to TRBJ2-3, with 9 bases fitting TRBD2. Germline V CDR1 and CDR2: SGHTA, FQGTGA. V gave up 0 bases and J gave up 7 bases; unmatched junction bases: 5. The CDR3 is made up of 15 amino acids. The CDR3 is CASSLTSGGSNTQYF. CDR3 coding DNA: TGTGCCAGCAGCTTAACTAGCGGGGGATCAAATACGCAGTATTTT.

This clone showed up just a few times. The chain uses TRBV27 and TRBJ2-3, with D perhaps matching TRBD2 (5 bases). The CDR3 sequence is 15 residues long. Germline V gene sequence: CDR1 MNHEY, CDR2 SMNVEV (reference sequence). The V end lost 5 bases, the J end lost 3 bases, and 15 bases lay between the germline ends. The CDR3 nucleotides are TGTGCCAGCAGTCGCGGGCGGAGTTTTACAGATACGCAGTATTTT. As protein: CASSRGRSFTDTQYF.

This clone has more than one count but fewer than ten. This chain links TRBV29-1 with TRBJ2-5; 10 bases agree with TRBD2. Germline-derived CDR1 and CDR2 are SQVTM and ANQGSEA. The CDR3 spans 15 residues. Losses at the gene ends were 6 bases for V and 5 bases for J; bases not matched to a gene: 12. The CDR3 here is CSVWLAGVGRETQYF. In DNA form, the CDR3 reads TGCAGCGTATGGCTAGCGGGAGTAGGAAGGGAGACCCAGTACTTC.

This clone was seen a single time. The genes are TRBV4-1 and TRBJ2-7, with D unresolved. This CDR3 has 15 amino acids. Trimming took 0 bases from V and 2 from J, leaving 11 bases between them. Germline V gene sequence: CDR1 MGHRA, CDR2 YSYEKL. The CDR3 reads CASSQDRSPPYEQYF. CDR3 DNA: TGCGCCAGCAGCCAAGATCGGTCGCCCCCCTACGAGCAGTACTTC.

The rearrangement links TRBV10-3 to TRBJ1-3; D is perhaps TRBD1 (6 bases). V was shortened by 0 bases and J by 2 bases, with 8 bases between the two germline ends. The CDR3 has 15 amino acids. Germline CDR1 reads ENHRY; CDR2 reads SYGVKD. The CDR3 is CAISESQGPGNTIYF. CDR3 nucleotide sequence: TGTGCCATCAGTGAGTCACAGGGACCTGGAAACACCATATATTTT.

The rearrangement joins TRBV5-1 to TRBJ1-6; 7 bases align to TRBD1. Germline V lookup: CDR1 SGHRS, CDR2 YFSETQ. This CDR3 is built from 16 residues. The V and J ends lost 4 bases and 10 bases, in that order; junction bases with no gene match: 14. The CDR3, as DNA: TGCGCCAGCAGCAACGGGACAGCGGACGGAAACTCACCCCTCCACTTT. Amino acids: CASSNGTADGNSPLHF.

The DNA for the CDR3 is TGCGCCAGCAGGGGACTAGCGGGAGGAGGCCAGGAGACCCAGTACTTC. Translated: CASRGLAGGGQETQYF. This chain connects TRBV5-1 to TRBJ2-5; 15 positions match TRBD2. Germline-derived CDR1 and CDR2 are SGHRS and YFSETQ. The V and J ends lost 5 bases and 5 bases, in that order; junction bases with no gene match: 7. This CDR3 spans 16 amino acids.

The chain is built from TRBV6-6 and TRBJ2-7; D perhaps matches TRBD2 (5 bases). CDR1 MNHNY and CDR2 SVGAGI come from the germline V gene (reference sequence). The CDR3 runs to 15 residues. V shed 0 bases and J shed 5 bases, with 14 bases lying between them. The CDR3 protein is CASSYSTGVWDEQYF. The CDR3 nucleotides are TGTGCCAGCAGTTACTCGACCGGGGTCTGGGACGAGCAGTACTTC.

The J gene is TRBJ1-1, the V gene TRBV4-1; D is possibly TRBD1 (6 bases). The CDR3 covers 16 residues. The V gene's germline CDR1 is MGHRA and CDR2 YSYEKL. The ends were cut back, 5 bases at V and 3 bases at J, with 19 bases in the middle. The CDR3 sequence is CASSSRGPPGDTEAFF. CDR3 coding DNA: TGCGCCAGCAGCTCCCGCGGGCCTCCAGGGGACACTGAAGCTTTCTTT.

CDR3 sequence reads: CASSLGLAGEAYEQYF. The CDR3 DNA follows: TGCGCCAGCAGCTTGGGACTAGCGGGGGAAGCCTACGAGCAGTACTTC. The genes are TRBV5-1 and TRBJ2-7; TRBD2 matches 12 bases. This CDR3 is 16 amino acids long. V shed 0 bases, J shed 2 bases, and the junction held 3 bases outside the gene matches. The germline V gene has CDR1 SGHRS and CDR2 YFSETQ. Using reference TRBV5-1 and TRBJ2-7 for the parts outside the CDR3, the full variable domain is KAGVTQTPRYLIKTRGQQVTLSCSPISGHRSVSWYQQTPGQGLQFLFEYFSETQRNKGNFPGRFSGRQFSNSRSEMNVSTLELGDSALYLCASSLGLAGEAYEQYFGPGTRLTVT.

V and J are TRBV11-2 and TRBJ2-7; tentative D call: TRBD1 (6 bases). V dropped 1 base and J dropped 0 bases, with 10 bases sitting between them. The germline V gene has CDR1 SGHAT and CDR2 FQNNGV. The CDR3 spans 15 residues. This CDR3 is CASSLGTALSYEQYF. In DNA form, the CDR3 reads TGTGCCAGCAGCTTAGGGACAGCCCTCTCCTACGAGCAGTACTTC.

V and J are TRBV5-6 and TRBJ2-7; 11 nucleotides line up with TRBD1. CDR3 length equals 14 residues. Germline assignment: CDR1 SGHDT and CDR2 YYEEEE. After removal of 4 bases from V and 1 base from J, the junction contained 1 base not matched to a gene. CDR3 sequence: CASSGQGASYEQYF. The CDR3 nucleotides read TGTGCCAGCAGCGGACAGGGGGCTTCCTACGAGCAGTACTTC.

CDR3 in DNA: TGTGCCAGTAGTTTCGACAGGGCCCGTACTGAAGCTTTCTTT. Amino acid sequence: CASSFDRARTEAFF. The V and J genes are TRBV19 and TRBJ1-1; 7 positions match TRBD1. CDR1 is LNHDA, CDR2 SQIVND, per germline (reference sequence). V was pared by 5 bases and J by 5 bases, with 8 bases of the junction left unmatched. The CDR3 loop spans 14 amino acids.

For this clone: The junction shows a germline mismatch at one end, possibly a read error. The rearrangement joins TRBV7-9 to TRBJ1-2; 9 nucleotides match TRBD1. Germline lookup yields CDR1 SEHNR and CDR2 FQNEAQ (reference sequence). CDR3 length equals 16 residues. DNA for the CDR3: TGTTCCAGCAGCCCAGTAACAGGGGGCGCCGACTATGGCTACACCTTC. Encoded protein: CSSSPVTGGADYGYTF.

This clone was detected a few times. The V and J genes are TRBV27 and TRBJ1-2, with D unclear. Germline V lookup: CDR1 MNHEY, CDR2 SMNVEV (reference sequence). The V gene lost 2 bases and the J gene lost 8 bases, with 12 bases spanning the gap. The CDR3 sequence is 13 residues long. CDR3 amino acids: CASSLAGRWGYTF. In DNA form, the CDR3 reads TGTGCCAGCAGTTTAGCGGGTCGGTGGGGCTACACCTTC.

The gene calls are TRBV5-5 and TRBJ2-1, with D perhaps TRBD2 (6 bases). V lost 3 bases to trimming and J lost 6 bases, with 22 bases between them. Germline lookup yields CDR1 SGHKS and CDR2 YYEKEE (reference sequence). The CDR3 contains 17 residues. The CDR3 is CASSSTLLSRGSNEQFF. The CDR3 coding sequence is TGTGCCAGCAGCTCTACCCTTCTTAGCCGGGGGTCCAATGAGCAGTTCTTC.

This chain links TRBV6-5 with TRBJ2-4, with 8 bases fitting TRBD2. The CDR3 sequence is 15 residues long. V gave up 0 bases and J gave up 13 bases; unmatched junction bases: 11. The germline V gene encodes CDR1 MNHEY and CDR2 SVGAGI. CDR3 DNA: TGTGCCAGCAGTTACTCGACCCAGCGGGGGTCGGGGCAGTACTTC. This codes for CASSYSTQRGSGQYF.

The chain joins TRBV28 to TRBJ1-5; D not resolved. The V end was cut by 3 bases, the J end by 11 bases, with 11 bases between. CDR1 is MDHEN and CDR2 is SYDVKM in the germline V gene. The CDR3 totals 12 residues. CDR3 DNA sequence: TGTGCCAGCAGTTTTTATTCATCAGCCCAGCATTTT. Protein product: CASSFYSSAQHF.

The chain employs TRBV6-5 and TRBJ2-3; 7 bases align to TRBD2. Germline V gene sequence: CDR1 MNHEY, CDR2 SVGAGI. This CDR3 region has 14 residues. V shed 7 bases and J 2 bases; nucleotides not matched to a gene: 6. The CDR3 reads CASKAGVITDTQYF. As DNA, the CDR3 is TGTGCCAGCAAGGCGGGAGTAATCACAGATACGCAGTATTTT.